Following are 32 T cell receptor beta chains from one sample sequenced in a study of cytomegalovirus exposure and HLA in healthy donors. Primers included in the PCR were 60 Vbeta and 13 Jbeta primers. Method: immunoSEQ multiplex PCR; TCRdb's copy keeps in-frame clones and lacks some. The table records more than 85,000 clones, roughly 78% of them present only once. The sequenced material came from PBMCs. Receptors originate from a woman under 40 in good health and CMV-seronegative.

V is TRBV4-1 and J is TRBJ1-5; no firm D call. V lost 1 base and J lost 3, with 10 bases in between. Looked up from germline, CDR1 is MGHRA and CDR2 is YSYEKL. This CDR3 comprises 15 residues. This chain's CDR3 is CASSQADTDNQPQHF. The CDR3 bases are TGCGCCAGCAGCCAAGCCGACACTGACAATCAGCCCCAGCATTTT.

The V call is TRBV7-2, the J call TRBJ1-4; D remains ambiguous. CDR1 and CDR2 (germline): SGHTA, FQGNSA. CDR3 length: 14 amino acids. Trimming left V 4 bases short and J 5 bases short, with 11 bases between. CDR3 sequence: CASSSRTGNEKLFF. The CDR3 coding sequence is TGTGCCAGCAGCTCCCGGACGGGGAATGAAAAACTGTTTTTT.

This clone was found a few times. This chain links TRBV5-4 with TRBJ2-3, with 10 positions matching TRBD2. This CDR3 has 13 residues. J gave up 3 bases and V 10 bases, and 5 bases lay outside the gene matches. CDR1 is SGHNT, CDR2 YYREEE, per germline (reference sequence). CDR3 nucleotide sequence: TGTGCCGCTAGGACTAGCGGAACAGATACGCAGTATTTT. This translates into CAARTSGTDTQYF.

The CDR3 nucleotides read TGTGCCAGCAGCGTAGGACAGGGGAGTTCACCCCTCCACTTT. Its translation: CASSVGQGSSPLHF. This chain joins TRBV9 and TRBJ1-6; 8 bases align to TRBD1. The V gene's germline CDR1 is SGDLS and CDR2 YYNGEE. The CDR3 contains 14 residues. After removal of 0 bases from V and 9 bases from J, the junction contained 2 bases not matched to a gene.

This chain links TRBV4-3 with TRBJ2-6; D remains unclear. Between the trimmed V and J ends, which lost 0 bases and 0 bases, there was a span of 6 bases. There are 16 residues in the CDR3. Germline V CDR1 and CDR2: LGHNA, YSLEER. The CDR3 coding sequence is TGCGCCAGCAGCCAAGACCGCGTCTCTGGGGCCAACGTCCTGACTTTC. Its protein is CASSQDRVSGANVLTF.

The rearrangement uses TRBV4-3 and TRBJ2-7, with TRBD1 matching 11 bases. The CDR3 runs 15 residues. Germline CDR1 is LGHNA and CDR2 is YSLEER. V shed 0 bases, J shed 2 bases, and the junction held 0 bases outside the gene matches. This chain's CDR3 is CASSQEGQGAYEQYF. The CDR3, as DNA: TGCGCCAGCAGCCAAGAGGGACAGGGGGCCTACGAGCAGTACTTC.

The rearrangement links TRBV29-1 to TRBJ2-5, with TRBD2 matching 11 bases. V shed 4 bases and J 5 bases; nucleotides not matched to a gene: 6. In germline, CDR1 is SQVTM, CDR2 ANQGSEA. The CDR3 covers 14 residues. The CDR3 coding sequence is TGCAGCGTTGCGCTAGCGGGGGGTGTGGAGACCCAGTACTTC. Translated, it gives CSVALAGGVETQYF.

Remarks on this clone: The same CDR3 is also encoded by other DNA sequences in this sample. The chain joins TRBV27 to TRBJ2-1, with unresolved D. This CDR3 spans 13 amino acids. Germline CDR1 and CDR2: MNHEY and SMNVEV (reference sequence). V was pared by 8 bases and J by 0 bases, with 8 bases between. CDR3 sequence: CASSRSSYNEQFF. CDR3 DNA sequence: TGTGCCAGCTCCCGGAGCTCCTACAATGAGCAGTTCTTC.

The chain links TRBV6-6 to TRBJ1-2, with TRBD1 identical over 9 bases. Germline V CDR1 and CDR2: MNHNY, SVGAGI (reference sequence). This CDR3 is 13 amino acids long. With V trimmed by 8 bases and J by 3 bases, 4 bases remained unmatched. The CDR3 reads CASRDRVHYGYTF. The CDR3 DNA sequence: TGTGCCAGCCGGGACAGGGTTCACTATGGCTACACCTTC.

There are a few counts of this clone. This sequence joins TRBV7-2 and TRBJ2-5; 8 positions agree with TRBD2. The CDR3 has 16 amino acids. V trimming: 2 bases; J trimming: 4 bases; junction bases outside the gene matches: 9. The V gene's germline CDR1 is SGHTA and CDR2 FQGNSA. The CDR3 sequence: CASSLSAGAGAETQYF. DNA of the CDR3: TGTGCCAGCAGCTTAAGCGCCGGAGCGGGGGCAGAGACCCAGTACTTC.

This clone was seen once. The chain employs TRBV7-2 and TRBJ1-5; 7 bases align to TRBD1. Germline CDR1 and CDR2: SGHTA and FQGNSA. V lost 3 bases to trimming and J lost 6 bases; unmatched junction nucleotides: 5. CDR3 length equals 14 residues. In DNA form, the CDR3 reads TGTGCCAGCAGCTTTCAGGGGGAGCGTCAGCCCCAGCATTTT. Encoded protein: CASSFQGERQPQHF.

This chain links TRBV19 with TRBJ2-7; TRBD2 matches at 7 bases. CDR1 and CDR2 (germline): LNHDA, SQIVND (reference sequence). This CDR3 region has 14 residues. V shed 6 bases and J 0 bases; nucleotides not matched to a gene: 5. The CDR3 nucleotides are TGTGCCAGTAGCTGGGCGGGGGTCTCCTACGAGCAGTACTTC. This encodes CASSWAGVSYEQYF.

The chain carries TRBV7-9 and TRBJ1-1; 8 positions match TRBD1. CDR1 is SEHNR and CDR2 is FQNEAQ in the germline V gene (reference sequence). The CDR3 is 15 residues long. Germline trimming cut 5 bases from V and 1 base from J; bases unmatched to any gene: 6. CDR3 sequence (DNA): TGTGCCAGCAGCGTGTGGACAGGGACGAACACTGAAGCTTTCTTT. This encodes CASSVWTGTNTEAFF.

The chain combines TRBV5-1 with TRBJ2-1; TRBD1 might be the D (6 bases). The CDR3 runs 13 residues. Trimming took 0 bases from V and 5 from J, leaving 6 bases between them. The V gene's germline CDR1 is SGHRS and CDR2 YFSETQ. The CDR3 reads CASSLGTDNEQFF. The CDR3 DNA reads TGCGCCAGCAGCTTGGGGACAGACAATGAGCAGTTCTTC.

The chain joins TRBV4-3 to TRBJ2-3; D gene uncertain. Germline values: CDR1 LGHNA, CDR2 YSLEER. This CDR3 is built from 14 residues. The germline V and J ends were trimmed by 0 bases and 6 bases, with 10 bases remaining between them. The CDR3 region has the DNA TGCGCCAGCAGCCAAGAACCGCATCGGGATACGCAGTATTTT. Translating gives CASSQEPHRDTQYF.

The chain couples TRBV7-9 to TRBJ2-7; maybe TRBD2 (7 bases). Germline V lookup: CDR1 SEHNR, CDR2 FQNEAQ (reference sequence). The CDR3 has 12 amino acids. With 5 bases removed from V and 13 bases from J, the gap between germline ends came to 18 bases. The CDR3 loop reads CASSPPGGPLYF. The CDR3 region has the DNA TGTGCCAGCAGCCCCCCGGGGGGCCCACTCTACTTC.

This clone has a handful of counts. The chain couples TRBV25-1 to TRBJ1-4, with TRBD1 matching 7 bases. The V gene end was trimmed by 5 bases and the J gene end by 7 bases; junction bases not matched to a gene: 7. From germline, CDR1 is MGHDK and CDR2 SYGVNS. The CDR3 is made up of 14 amino acids. CDR3 sequence: CASSYRTGGEKLFF. The CDR3 DNA reads TGTGCCAGCAGTTACCGGACAGGAGGTGAAAAACTGTTTTTT.

This clone was seen a few times. The rearrangement links TRBV7-2 to TRBJ2-3, with TRBD1 matching over 8 bases. Germline V gene lookup returns CDR1 SGHTA and CDR2 FQGNSA. Trimming removed 5 bases from V and 3 bases from J; junction bases left unmatched: 10. CDR3 length: 16 residues. CDR3 in DNA: TGTGCCAGCAGCCCCTCGACAGGGGCTGGTACAGATACGCAGTATTTT. Protein product: CASSPSTGAGTDTQYF.

CDR3 nucleotides: TGCGCCAGCAGCCCCGTTGAGACTAGCTCCAATGAGCAGTTCTTC. Its translation is CASSPVETSSNEQFF. The genes are TRBV4-1 and TRBJ2-1, with TRBD2 matching over 7 bases. CDR1 and CDR2 from the germline V gene are MGHRA and YSYEKL. J gave up 6 bases and V 4 bases, and 9 bases lay outside the gene matches. This CDR3 has 15 amino acids.

The genes are TRBV6-4 and TRBJ1-2; D might be TRBD1 (6 bases). The CDR3 sequence is 15 residues long. The V and J ends lost 0 bases and 7 bases respectively, with 15 bases between them. Germline-derived CDR1 and CDR2 are MRHNA and SNTAGT. CDR3 bases: TGTGCCAGCAGTGACTCGGGGGGGGCGCGTGGTGGCTACACCTTC. It encodes CASSDSGGARGGYTF.

This clone was seen only once. The chain couples TRBV7-9 to TRBJ2-5; TRBD2 is a possible D gene (6 bases). The CDR3 is 17 residues long. Trimming shortened V by 1 base and J by 3 bases, and 18 bases separated the two germline ends. Germline V gene data show CDR1 as SEHNR and CDR2 as FQNEAQ (reference sequence). The CDR3 sequence is CASSLDSGGLMKETQYF. In DNA, the CDR3 is TGTGCCAGCAGCTTAGACAGTGGGGGACTCATGAAAGAGACCCAGTACTTC. Full variable domain (missing parts from reference TRBV7-9 and TRBJ2-5): DTGVSQNPRHKITKRGQNVTFRCDPISEHNRLYWYRQTLGQGPEFLTYFQNEAQLEKSRLLSDRFSAERPKGSFSTLEIQRTEQGDSAMYLCASSLDSGGLMKETQYFGPGTRLLVL.

This sequence joins TRBV28 and TRBJ1-2; the match to TRBD1 covers 9 bases. CDR1 is MDHEN and CDR2 is SYDVKM in the germline V gene. The CDR3 loop spans 14 amino acids. The ends lost 4 bases at V and 5 bases at J; junction bases unmatched: 5. The CDR3 DNA follows: TGTGCCAGCAGTTACCCCGGACAGGGGTATGGCTACACCTTC. Its translation is CASSYPGQGYGYTF.

This clone appeared a few times. The chain couples TRBV7-9 to TRBJ1-2, with TRBD1 matching over 8 bases. Germline V gene data show CDR1 as SEHNR and CDR2 as FQNEAQ (reference sequence). The CDR3 runs to 16 residues. Losses at the gene ends were 0 bases for V and 4 bases for J; bases not matched to a gene: 7. In nucleotides, the CDR3 is TGTGCCAGCAGCTTAGCTTCAGGGGGCTACGGCTATGGCTACACCTTC. It yields the protein CASSLASGGYGYGYTF.

A few counts support this clone. The chain couples TRBV4-1 to TRBJ2-7; unclear D gene. CDR3 length equals 15 residues. CDR1 and CDR2 (germline): MGHRA, YSYEKL. Trimming took off 4 bases at V and 0 bases at J, with 13 bases between the two ends. CDR3 loop: CASSPPEESSYEQYF. The CDR3 nucleotides read TGCGCCAGCAGCCCCCCAGAAGAAAGCTCCTACGAGCAGTACTTC.

V gene TRBV19 combines with J gene TRBJ1-2; D remains unclear. Trimming stripped 9 bases from V and 4 bases from J, with 18 bases between. The CDR3 spans 14 residues. Germline CDR1 is LNHDA and CDR2 is SQIVND (reference sequence). DNA for the CDR3: TGTGCCAGCAGAAGTGAAATCGAGGTCTATGGCTACACCTTC. This translates into CASRSEIEVYGYTF. The whole variable domain, filled in from reference TRBV19 and TRBJ1-2, reads DGGITQSPKYLFRKEGQNVTLSCEQNLNHDAMYWYRQDPGQGLRLIYYSQIVNDFQKGDIAEGYSVSREKKESFPLTVTSAQKNPTAFYLCASRSEIEVYGYTFGSGTRLTVV.

This clone was seen a single time. The J gene is TRBJ1-2, the V gene TRBV30, with 9 bases fitting TRBD1. CDR1 is GTSNPN, CDR2 SVGIG, per germline (reference sequence). There are 14 residues in the CDR3. Unmatched junction bases numbered 7, after V lost 0 bases and J lost 8 bases. The CDR3, as DNA: TGTGCCTGGAGTGTAAATTGGGACAGGGCCGGCTACACCTTC. It specifies CAWSVNWDRAGYTF.

CDR3 region: CASMPRQTSGANVLTF. The CDR3 DNA reads as TGCGCCAGCATGCCCCGACAGACCTCTGGGGCCAACGTCCTGACTTTC. This chain connects TRBV5-1 to TRBJ2-6; weak D call: TRBD1 (5 bases). From germline, CDR1 is SGHRS and CDR2 YFSETQ. The CDR3 spans 16 residues. With 6 bases removed from V and 0 bases from J, the gap between germline ends came to 13 bases.

V and J are TRBV28 and TRBJ2-7; TRBD1 matches 7 bases. The length of the CDR3 is 16 residues. Germline CDR1 reads MDHEN; CDR2 reads SYDVKM. The V and J ends lost 3 bases and 2 bases, in that order; junction bases with no gene match: 10. The CDR3 region is CASSFQLRGNTYEQYF. In DNA, the CDR3 is TGTGCCAGCAGTTTCCAACTCAGGGGGAACACCTACGAGCAGTACTTC. Full variable domain (outside the CDR3, taken from reference TRBV28 and TRBJ2-7): DVKVTQSSRYLVKRTGEKVFLECVQDMDHENMFWYRQDPGLGLRLIYFSYDVKMKEKGDIPEGYSVSREKKERFSLILESASTNQTSMYLCASSFQLRGNTYEQYFGPGTRLTVT.

This clone was seen a handful of times. This chain joins TRBV5-1 and TRBJ2-3; TRBD2 aligns across 9 bases. The CDR3 runs to 14 residues. Germline assignment: CDR1 SGHRS and CDR2 YFSETQ. J was trimmed by 4 bases and V by 2 bases; bases with no gene match: 2. CDR3 loop: CASSFSGSSDTQYF. CDR3 coding DNA: TGCGCCAGCAGCTTTAGCGGGAGTTCAGATACGCAGTATTTT.

The genes are TRBV27 and TRBJ2-1; D call uncertain. The CDR3 consists of 14 residues. Germline CDR1 MNHEY, CDR2 SMNVEV (reference sequence). The V gene lost 2 bases and the J gene lost 0 bases, with 5 bases spanning the gap. For the CDR3, the DNA is TGTGCCAGCAGTTTAACAGTCTCCTACAATGAGCAGTTCTTC. As protein: CASSLTVSYNEQFF.

The chain has TRBV9 and TRBJ2-1, with a possible D match to TRBD1 (6 bases). The germline CDR1 and CDR2 sequences are SGDLS and YYNGEE. CDR3 length: 12 residues. V was trimmed by 4 bases and J by 7 bases, leaving 9 bases between them. CDR3 in amino acids: CASSHGQNEQFF. The CDR3 bases are TGTGCCAGCAGCCACGGACAGAATGAGCAGTTCTTC.

This clone was counted between two and nine times. This chain uses TRBV6-5 with TRBJ2-1; a possible D gene is TRBD2 (7 bases). The germline gives CDR1 MNHEY, CDR2 SVGAGI. This CDR3 spans 16 amino acids. V lost 2 bases to trimming and J lost 7 bases, with 18 bases between them. The CDR3 protein is CASSYHNVGGANEQFF. CDR3 DNA: TGTGCCAGCAGTTACCACAATGTAGGGGGGGCAAATGAGCAGTTCTTC.